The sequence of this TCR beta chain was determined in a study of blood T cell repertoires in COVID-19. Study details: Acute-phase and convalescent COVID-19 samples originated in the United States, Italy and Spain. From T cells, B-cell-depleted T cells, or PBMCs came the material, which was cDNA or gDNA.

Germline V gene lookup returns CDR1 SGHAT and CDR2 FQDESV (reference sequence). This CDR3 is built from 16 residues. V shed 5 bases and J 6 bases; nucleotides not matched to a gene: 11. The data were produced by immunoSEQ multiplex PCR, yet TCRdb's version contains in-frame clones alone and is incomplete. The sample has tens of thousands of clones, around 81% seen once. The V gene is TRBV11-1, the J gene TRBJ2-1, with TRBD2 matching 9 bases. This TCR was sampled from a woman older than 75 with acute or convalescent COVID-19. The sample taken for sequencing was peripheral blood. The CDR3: CASSPSSGSPRNEQFF. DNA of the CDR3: TGTGCCAGCAGCCCCAGTAGCGGGAGCCCCCGCAATGAGCAGTTCTTC.